This T cell receptor (beta chain) was found in a study of T cell changes during pregnancy in multiple sclerosis. Using immunoSEQ multiplex PCR, the repertoire was profiled, and TCRdb retains in-frame clones only, with some absent. Seen here are 50,000 or so clones, around 93% observed once, and the top ten hold 2% to 2.5%. This TCR was sampled from a female donor with multiple sclerosis, enrolled in a pregnancy study. The material was peripheral blood, obtained in the third trimester of pregnancy.

The CDR3 DNA follows: TGCAGCGTCCGACAGGGAGGAGGCCAGCCCCAGCATTTT. Translating it yields CSVRQGGGQPQHF. This chain links TRBV29-1 with TRBJ1-5; 7 bases line up with TRBD1. Germline V CDR1 and CDR2: SQVTM, ANQGSEA. J was trimmed by 7 bases and V by 6 bases; bases with no gene match: 9. CDR3 size: 13 residues.